A selection of T cell receptor beta chains follows, all from one sample in a study of blood T cell repertoires in COVID-19. Profiling relied on immunoSEQ multiplex PCR, and the TCRdb table lists in-frame clones only, not all of them. This sample has some 200,000 clones, with roughly 87% found just once. Sequenced material: peripheral blood. The receptors here all came from a middle-aged woman with acute or convalescent COVID-19. The CDR3 runs from the conserved cysteine through the conserved F or W. The order of the fields is V gene, D gene, J gene, clone size, CDR3 length, CDR3 protein, CDR3 DNA. D genes are given only for firm matches. Clone size is stated in some rows and not others, as once, few, many or a class when expanded.

TRBV28	TRBD1	TRBJ2-7	-	14	CASSFPLTGMRQYF	TGTGCCAGCAGTTTCCCTTTGACAGGGATGAGGCAGTACTTC
TRBV7-9	-	TRBJ2-1	-	15	CASSFSRSSYNEQFF	TGTGCCAGCAGCTTCTCGCGGAGCTCCTACAATGAGCAGTTCTTC
TRBV6-5	TRBD1	TRBJ2-3	once	15	CASRTGFDLTDTQYF	TGTGCCAGCAGGACAGGGTTCGATCTTACAGATACGCAGTATTTT
TRBV7-2	-	TRBJ1-2	few	13	CASSLEAHYGYTF	TGTGCCAGCAGCCTCGAGGCCCACTATGGCTACACCTTC
TRBV2	TRBD1	TRBJ2-7	once	15	CASSNGQGASYEQYF	TGTGCCAGCAGTAACGGACAGGGGGCCTCCTACGAGCAGTACTTC
TRBV28	TRBD1	TRBJ1-5	-	16	CASRPLTGGRGQPQHF	TGTGCCAGCAGGCCCCTGACAGGGGGACGTGGACAGCCCCAGCATTTT
TRBV10-3	-	TRBJ2-5	-	15	CAISDYVGTQETQYF	TGTGCCATCAGTGATTATGTCGGGACACAAGAGACCCAGTACTTC
TRBV27	-	TRBJ1-1	-	16	CASSLGWGRGDTEAFF	TGTGCCAGCAGTTTAGGGTGGGGGAGGGGGGATACTGAAGCTTTCTTT
TRBV27	-	TRBJ1-3	-	14	CASSSGNSGNTIYF	TGTGCCAGCAGTTCAGGAAACTCTGGAAACACCATATATTTT
TRBV5-1	-	TRBJ1-3	few	18	CASRSNQGGLPGGNTIYF	TGCGCCAGCAGATCAAATCAGGGAGGGCTCCCAGGGGGAAACACCATATATTTT
TRBV20-1	TRBD1	TRBJ1-5	-	14	CSASYRSGGQPQHF	TGCAGTGCTAGTTACAGGTCAGGGGGCCAGCCCCAGCATTTT
TRBV6-5	TRBD1	TRBJ1-2	-	15	CASQKAGTGDYGYTF	TGTGCCAGCCAAAAGGCGGGGACAGGGGACTATGGCTACACCTTC
TRBV7-3	-	TRBJ2-3	-	12	CASSQGVDTQYF	TGTGCCAGCAGCCAAGGGGTAGATACGCAGTATTTT
TRBV2	TRBD1	TRBJ1-5	-	16	CASSPQGALNNQPQHF	TGTGCCAGCAGTCCACAGGGGGCTTTGAACAATCAGCCCCAGCATTTT
TRBV6-5	-	TRBJ2-3	-	16	CASSLRTRFDTDTQYF	TGTGCCAGCAGTTTAAGGACTCGCTTTGACACAGATACGCAGTATTTT
TRBV29-1	TRBD1	TRBJ2-7	-	11	CSVSTGGEQYF	TGCAGCGTGTCTACAGGGGGCGAGCAGTACTTC
TRBV5-1	TRBD2	TRBJ2-1	-	15	CASSHGASGDNEQFF	TGCGCCAGCAGCCACGGGGCTAGCGGAGACAATGAGCAGTTCTTC
TRBV3-1/TRBV3-2	TRBD2	TRBJ2-3	-	16	CASSPPGGSGSDTQYF	TGTGCCAGCAGCCCCCCCGGCGGGAGCGGATCAGATACGCAGTATTTT
TRBV5-7	TRBD1	TRBJ1-3	-	19	CASEGDRGLLFRSGNTIYF	TGTGCCAGCGAGGGAGACAGGGGGCTTCTTTTTAGGTCTGGAAACACCATATATTTT
TRBV11-2	TRBD1	TRBJ2-6	-	18	CASSRDRGRGSGANVLTF	TGTGCCAGCAGCCGCGACAGGGGGCGGGGTAGTGGGGCCAACGTCCTGACTTTC
TRBV6-5	-	TRBJ2-2	-	14	CASSRRLNTGELFF	TGTGCCAGTTCACGTCGGTTGAACACCGGGGAGCTGTTTTTT
TRBV28	-	TRBJ2-1	-	12	CASSLTTRGIIF	TGTGCCAGCAGTTTAACGACCAGGGGTATAATCTTC
TRBV28	-	TRBJ1-1	-	13	CASSQGGATEAFF	TGTGCCAGCAGTCAAGGTGGGGCCACTGAAGCTTTCTTT
TRBV24-1	-	TRBJ1-1	-	17	CATSEGGTGGTDTEAFF	TGTGCCACCAGTGAAGGGGGGACCGGGGGGACGGACACTGAAGCTTTCTTT
TRBV18	-	TRBJ2-1	few	16	CASSAREAGLGNEQFF	TGTGCCAGCTCAGCCAGGGAGGCGGGTTTGGGCAATGAGCAGTTCTTC
TRBV7-9	-	TRBJ1-5	-	15	CASSRLGGAGQPQHF	TGTGCCAGCAGCAGGCTAGGGGGGGCAGGACAGCCCCAGCATTTT
TRBV2	TRBD2	TRBJ2-1	many	15	CASSVTSGSGGRQFF	TGTGCCAGCAGTGTGACTAGCGGGAGTGGAGGGAGGCAGTTCTTC
TRBV5-5	-	TRBJ2-4	-	12	CASSLGSDIQYF	TGTGCCAGCAGCTTGGGGAGTGACATTCAGTACTTC
TRBV9	TRBD2	TRBJ2-1	-	15	CASQWGTSENNEQFF	TGTGCCAGTCAGTGGGGGACTAGCGAAAACAATGAGCAGTTCTTC
TRBV2	TRBD1	TRBJ1-4	-	14	CASNPQGAQEKLFF	TGTGCCAGCAACCCACAGGGGGCTCAAGAAAAACTGTTTTTT
TRBV4-1	-	TRBJ1-1	-	14	CASSPRTAHTEAFF	TGCGCCAGCAGCCCGAGGACAGCGCACACTGAAGCTTTCTTT
TRBV3-1/TRBV3-2	TRBD1	TRBJ1-1	-	16	CASSQLYQGASSEAFF	TGTGCCAGCAGCCAATTATACCAGGGGGCTTCGAGTGAAGCTTTCTTT
TRBV7-9	TRBD2	TRBJ2-1	-	14	CASRRAGGYNEQFF	TGTGCCAGCCGCCGCGCGGGGGGGTACAATGAGCAGTTCTTC
TRBV30	-	TRBJ1-1	-	12	CAHFRGNTEAFF	TGTGCCCATTTCAGGGGGAACACTGAAGCTTTCTTT
TRBV7-2	-	TRBJ2-7	-	15	CASTLARGGVYEQYF	TGTGCCAGCACCTTAGCTAGGGGCGGAGTCTACGAGCAGTACTTC
TRBV27	-	TRBJ2-2	-	17	CASNLYGLTGPGGELFF	TGTGCCAGCAATTTATATGGACTCACAGGGCCTGGCGGGGAGCTGTTTTTT
TRBV27	-	TRBJ2-7	-	13	CASRTGRAYEQYF	TGTGCCAGCAGAACAGGGAGGGCCTACGAGCAGTACTTC
TRBV27	-	TRBJ1-1	-	15	CASSLSVSRGTEAFF	TGTGCCAGCAGTTTATCTGTATCCCGGGGGACTGAAGCTTTCTTT
TRBV5-1	TRBD2	TRBJ2-5	few	13	CASTLSGKETQYF	TGCGCCAGCACCCTTAGCGGGAAAGAGACCCAGTACTTC
TRBV30	-	TRBJ1-4	-	15	CAWGRQGGIDEKLFF	TGTGCCTGGGGGAGGCAGGGCGGGATCGATGAAAAACTGTTTTTT
TRBV28	TRBD1	TRBJ2-1	-	16	CASSSPGTGSYNEQFF	TGTGCCAGCAGTTCGCCCGGGACAGGCTCCTACAATGAGCAGTTCTTC
TRBV12-3/TRBV12-4	-	TRBJ2-1	-	10	CASRAGKLFF	TGTGCCAGCAGGGCGGGTAAACTGTTCTTC
TRBV28	TRBD1	TRBJ1-1	-	14	CASKSGQVGSEAFF	TGTGCCAGCAAGTCGGGACAGGTGGGTTCTGAAGCTTTCTTT
TRBV30	TRBD2	TRBJ2-3	few	13	CAWEAGGTDTQYF	TGTGCCTGGGAGGCGGGGGGGACAGATACGCAGTATTTT
TRBV4-1	-	TRBJ1-2	-	17	CASSQDVLGGRSYGYTF	TGCGCCAGCAGCCAAGATGTGTTAGGAGGCAGGAGCTATGGCTACACCTTC
TRBV7-2	-	TRBJ1-3	-	18	CASSFGRDILSRGNTIYF	TGTGCCAGCAGCTTCGGCAGGGATATATTAAGTAGGGGAAACACCATATATTTT
TRBV10-3	TRBD1	TRBJ1-2	-	15	CAISETGQGTYGYTF	TGTGCCATCAGTGAGACGGGACAGGGCACCTATGGCTACACCTTC
TRBV28	-	TRBJ2-3	-	13	CASRNSISDTQYF	TGTGCCAGCAGGAACTCGATTTCAGATACGCAGTATTTT
TRBV14	-	TRBJ1-1	-	15	CASSQVTGGATEAFF	TGTGCCAGCAGCCAAGTGACGGGGGGCGCGACTGAAGCTTTCTTT
TRBV27	TRBD2	TRBJ2-7	-	13	CASSRGRAYEQYF	TGTGCCAGCAGTCGGGGGAGGGCGTACGAGCAGTACTTC
TRBV5-4	TRBD2	TRBJ2-1	-	13	CARGTSGSNEQFF	TGTGCCCGTGGGACTAGCGGGAGTAATGAGCAGTTCTTC
TRBV7-2	TRBD2	TRBJ2-2	-	16	CASSFRTSANTGELFF	TGTGCCAGCAGCTTCCGGACTAGCGCGAACACCGGGGAGCTGTTTTTT
TRBV27	TRBD2	TRBJ2-7	-	14	CASGASGRVVEQYF	TGTGCCAGCGGCGCTAGCGGGAGGGTTGTCGAGCAGTACTTC